The T cell receptor beta chain described here comes from a study of blood T cell repertoires in COVID-19. Study context: T cells, B-cell-depleted T cells, or PBMCs supplied cDNA or gDNA.

Sequencing was performed with immunoSEQ multiplex PCR; in TCRdb, only in-frame clones are kept and a portion is missing. The sample contains about 250,000 clones, more than 80% of which appear only once. Trimming removed 7 bases at V and 7 bases at J, with 20 bases between. The CDR3 covers 14 residues. Germline CDR1 and CDR2: ENHRY and SYGVKD. The material sequenced was PBMCs or T cells enriched from blood (not recorded which). This TCR was recovered from a woman under 30 who had recovered from COVID-19. The chain joins TRBV10-3 to TRBJ2-7, with a possible D match to TRBD1 (6 bases). The CDR3 DNA reads TGTGCCATCAACACAGCTCCAGGGGTCTGGGAGCAGTACTTC. It is translated as CAINTAPGVWEQYF.